This T cell receptor (beta chain) was found in a study of beta chain features in type 1 diabetes (dated by TCRdb to 2016 to 2018). Study-wide context: Mean age, gender distribution, total cell number and subset yield were not different between patients and healthy donors. Across all samples, around 100 million sorted cells were examined, and cell number per subset correlated strongly with RNA yield. In the study, TCRB repertoires of sorted circulating CD4+ T cell subsets from recently diagnosed type 1 diabetes patients were compared with those of matched healthy donors. Regulatory and stem cell-like memory subsets were isolated from only 8 patients and about 8 healthy donors, whereas naive and central memory subsets came from all 28 donors. The full study reports these points: Type 1 diabetes patients showed a moderate but significant shortening of TCRB CDR3 length in all four CD4+ subsets. HLA sub-analyses involved small numbers of individuals, so any influence of HLA type on TCRB rearrangement remained unresolved. At VDJ recombination sites, patients with type 1 diabetes made fewer insertions and deleted more nucleotides, a pattern implying thymic rearrangement abnormalities. Naive, central memory and regulatory TCRB repertoires appeared to be more alike among patients than among healthy donors. Shorter templates might be favored by PCR, yet because patient and control samples were amplified and corrected together, any such skew would affect both groups equally. Sequencing cDNA rather than genomic DNA could over-represent highly expressing activated cells, although activation and CD3 levels did not differ between groups.

From each donor, a single peripheral blood sample of roughly 0.11 L on average was drawn into heparinised tubes. A BD FACSAria II was used to sort naive, central memory, regulatory and stem cell-like memory CD4+ T cells with a panel that included CD45RO, CCR7, CD25, CD127, CD95 and CD27. A purity above 98% was achieved for all sorted populations. PBMCs were isolated right away by Lymphoprep density gradient centrifugation and were stained directly, without culture. To minimize batch effects, samples were stained and sorted in pairs, one healthy donor with one patient per experiment. This clone was observed a handful of times. There is no known antigen for this receptor. Base qualities are not at hand, and no much larger clone is one base apart. The entire amount of isolated RNA was reverse transcribed using the High Capacity cDNA Reverse Transcription Kit, so the sequenced TCRB transcripts were expressed ones. Deep immunoSEQ sequencing was performed on naive, central memory and regulatory T cell samples, with an average of roughly 3.6 million total reads per sample. Sorted cells were lysed in RLT buffer and RNA was extracted with DNase-treated RNeasy Micro or Mini kits, depending on cell number. Each cell subset was processed on its own to prevent cross-contamination, while patient and healthy donor samples were processed together. TCRB sequences were amplified from cDNA with the immunoSEQ multiplex PCR, producing 87-bp fragments spanning the CDR3 region. Sequencing of the amplicons was performed on the Illumina HiSeq platform. On the authors' methods: Synthetic template baselines were used to correct PCR bias computationally, reads within Hamming distance 2 were collapsed together, and singletons that could not be merged were discarded. By aligning reads against IMGT, V, D and J genes, CDR3 length, and insertions or deletions at six rearrangement sites were assigned. Within each subset, clonotype counts were normalized to the number of sorted cells before true diversity and Gini coefficients were calculated with the tcR R package. The overlap coefficient, calculated on TCRB nucleotide sequences, was used to quantify repertoire sharing. The table comes from immuneACCESS by way of TCRdb, which keeps in-frame sequences with V and J called. Part of the clones is missing from these tables; in studies checked, under half for an unresolved V gene and the rest for unknown reasons. That table supplies the V and J calls and clone size; D and trimming were determined from the DNA. In this sample the table shows hundreds of thousands of clones, around 9.3% of which occur a single time. Clones ranked in the top ten supply over 0.95% of the sample.

This receptor was obtained from a man aged 25 to 40 with type 1 diabetes. The sequencing sample was made of central memory CD4+ T cells from blood.

The CDR3 region reads CASSRLTGGPYEQYF. In nucleotides, the sequence is TGTGCCAGCAGTCGCCTAACAGGGGGCCCCTACGAGCAGTACTTC. The chain uses TRBV11-2 and TRBJ2-7; TRBD1 fits 9 bases in the junction. CDR3 length: 15 amino acids, cysteine to phenylalanine. Just the 45-base CDR3 DNA is kept, in frame starting at base 1. CDR1 and CDR2, looked up from the germline V gene, are SGHAT and FQNNGV. Trimming leaves V shorter by 6 bases and J shorter by 2 bases, with the junction holding 8 bases beyond the gene matches.